This TCR beta chain is drawn from a study of technical replicates of blood from four donors. TCRdb's copy holds only in-frame clones and misses some; the assay was immunoSEQ multiplex PCR. Here the sample spans tens of thousands of clones, around 95% being singletons. This CDR3 is built from 14 residues. Germline CDR1 is SGHTA and CDR2 is FQGNSA. V lost 5 bases to trimming and J lost 1 base, with 12 bases between them. What was sequenced was T cells isolated from PBMCs. The chain combines TRBV7-2 with TRBJ2-7; D is unresolved. The sequence was obtained from a human donor in good health. Written as DNA, the CDR3 is TGTGCCAGCAGCCCCGCAGGCGCTTCCTACGAGCAGTACTTC. Residues: CASSPAGASYEQYF.